What follows is one TCR beta chain and its context. The antigen it recognizes is unknown. The record has no base qualities; no much larger clone is one base away. This entry belongs to a study of early T cells in non-severe SARS-CoV-2 infection (dated by TCRdb to about 2021). Some background on the complete study: Because TCR sequencing relied on bulk RNA taken from unsorted whole blood, pairing of alpha and beta chains was not possible.

Library preparation employed 5' RACE. Sequencing was performed on a NextSeq 500. In the TCR library protocol, unique molecular identifiers were attached to individual cDNA molecules to correct for PCR bias and sequencing error. TCR alpha and beta chains were both sequenced, and the abundances of alpha and beta sequences in each sample were closely correlated with each other. Per the source publication's procedure: V gene, J gene and CDR3 annotation of TCR sequences was performed with Decombinator V4. TCRs were defined as expanded if a significant change between any two time points was detected under a Poisson model with p below 0.0001. Abundances of TCRs were expressed as counts per million after normalisation to the total number of TCRs sequenced in each sample. MAIT TCRs were defined by TRAV1-2 paired with TRAJ12, TRAJ20 or TRAJ33, and iNKT TCRs by TRAV10 paired with TRAJ18. A search of VDJdb, accessed on 1 November 2021, was run for TCRs annotated to CMV, EBV and SARS-CoV-2, with TCRs annotated for multiple antigens excluded. TCRdb cleaned the public reads at Q25 with fastp, built clones with MiXCR and kept in-frame beta chains. Each entry is one CDR3 protein sequence, shown with its most common DNA and genes. For this entry, the V and J calls and clone size follow TCRdb and not the study's own pipeline. The sample includes 75,000 to 100,000 distinct CDR3 sequences, with around 15% observed a single time. The ten largest make up approximately 10% of the sample.

The study was a case-control design nested within a healthcare worker cohort in London, UK, with weekly nasopharyngeal swab PCR tests and blood sampling. Healthcare workers were recruited between 23 and 31 March 2020, during the week of the UK lockdown, and were followed weekly for up to roughly 16 weeks. Study-level results and caveats: VDJdb matching was skewed toward anti-spike CD8 responses and likely underestimated virus-specific expansions, missing private and CD4 specificities.

The cysteine opens and the phenylalanine closes a CDR3 of 12 amino acids. Just the 36-base CDR3 DNA is kept, in frame starting at base 1. Deletion took 1 base off V and 8 bases off J, with a span of 7 bases between the germline ends. According to the germline V gene, CDR1 reads SGHTA and CDR2 reads FQGNSA. The origin of this receptor is an adult who was a healthcare worker with PCR-confirmed SARS-CoV-2 infection or an uninfected control (not recorded which). Material: whole blood. The chain links TRBV7-2 with TRBJ2-3; no D gene is confidently identified. The sequenced DNA: TGTGCCAGCAGCTTAGTCCTTGGTACGCAGTATTTT. This sequence encodes CASSLVLGTQYF.